Listed here is a single T cell receptor beta chain. Its target is not known. Amplified regions were TCR beta CDR3 sequences from RNA transcripts. The TCR CDR3 first-round RT-PCR relied on the HTBI primer set. MiXCR, run by TCRdb on the multiplex PCR reads, gives a single entry per CDR3 protein. Seen here are under 600,000 distinct CDR3 sequences, approximately 15% observed once, and the top ten hold approximately 3.5%. CDR1 and CDR2 (germline): SGDLS, YYNGEE. This CDR3 is built from 13 residues. The germline V and J ends were trimmed by 4 bases and 7 bases, with 15 bases remaining between them. These data originate in a study of T cells in Graves' hyperthyroidism and ophthalmopathy. Background on the study: Peripheral blood was acquired at first diagnosis, ahead of any therapy whatsoever.

General study findings and limits: Blood samples included most of the expanded thyroid clonotypes exceeding 0.001. Model-based prediction identified ophthalmopathy a median around 6.5 months prior to its onset.

Uncontrolled infection, other autoimmune disease, pregnancy or lactation disqualified patients from enrolment. The chain carries TRBV9 and TRBJ2-7; possibly TRBD2 for D (5 bases). Material: blood. The clonotype originates from a woman in her thirties or forties with Graves' ophthalmopathy. CDR3 sequence reads: CASSSHGGGEQYF. The CDR3 bases are TGTGCCAGCAGCTCCCACGGAGGCGGGGAGCAGTACTTC.